This TCR beta chain emerged from a study of shared clonotypes between healthy human individuals. The naive CD8 subset, CD45RO-negative cells positively selected for CCR7, excluded terminally differentiated effector memory CD45RA+ cells. In the case of this clone: Its antigen is not known.

Regarding the study as a whole: The study's rarefaction showed incomplete sorted-subset sequencing despite large depth.

The CDR3 is 14 residues long. Trimming removed 4 bases from V and 6 bases from J; junction bases left unmatched: 2. Germline CDR1 reads MNHEY; CDR2 reads SMNVEV (reference sequence). Deep level was the assay's run setting. The table came from immunoSEQ multiplex PCR; TCRdb's copy has only in-frame clones and leaves some out. The table records approximately 840,000 clones, around 96% of them present only once. This sequence originates from a man under 40 in good health. The sequencing input was naive CD8+ T cells sorted from blood. This rearrangement joins TRBV27 to TRBJ1-5; 11 bases align to TRBD1. This CDR3 reads CASSWDRGSQPQHF. In DNA, the CDR3 is TGTGCCAGCAGTTGGGACAGGGGGAGTCAGCCCCAGCATTTT.